Following are 9 T cell receptor beta chains from one sample sequenced in a study of cytomegalovirus exposure and HLA in healthy donors. The PCR ran on 60 Vbeta and 13 Jbeta primers. Sequencing used immunoSEQ multiplex PCR; TCRdb keeps in-frame clones, though not all of them. This sample has under 150,000 clones, with 80% found just once. Sequencing used PBMCs. The receptors derive from a male donor in good health and CMV-seronegative.

V is TRBV10-3 and J is TRBJ2-2; the match to TRBD2 covers 8 bases. The length of the CDR3 is 16 residues. Germline CDR1 and CDR2: ENHRY and SYGVKD. Unmatched junction bases numbered 6, after V lost 4 bases and J lost 2 bases. This CDR3 reads CAISGGLAGNTGELFF. The CDR3 coding sequence is TGTGCCATCAGTGGGGGTCTAGCGGGTAACACCGGGGAGCTGTTTTTT.

This chain uses TRBV21-1 with TRBJ2-2; the table's D call of TRBD2 was not tested on the DNA. TRBV21-1 is marked as a pseudogene. This CDR3 has 18 amino acids. CDR3 nucleotides: TGTGCCAGCAGCAAACAAAGCTTGGCTAGCACCGACACCGGGGAGCTGTTTTTT. The encoded protein is CASSKQSLASTDTGELFF.

V usage is TRBV19 and J usage is TRBJ2-2; the D gene is possibly TRBD1 (6 bases). The CDR3 sequence is 19 residues long. Germline V lookup: CDR1 LNHDA, CDR2 SQIVND (reference sequence). V shed 2 bases and J shed 1 base, with 20 bases lying between them. The CDR3: CASSILSVFGQLNTGELFF. For the CDR3, the DNA is TGTGCCAGTAGTATATTATCCGTGTTCGGACAGTTGAACACCGGGGAGCTGTTTTTT.

The gene calls are TRBV2 and TRBJ1-1; D unclear. V shed 4 bases and J shed 10 bases, with 22 bases lying between them. The CDR3 extends over 15 amino acids. The germline V gene has CDR1 SNHLY and CDR2 FYNNEI. CDR3 sequence (DNA): TGTGCCAGCAGTGTCCGTCTAGGCTTAGCCGAGGGAGCTTTCTTT. The encoded protein is CASSVRLGLAEGAFF.

In its sample, this clone was seen a few times. The chain uses TRBV6-1 and TRBJ2-1; D may be TRBD2 (6 bases). This CDR3 region has 14 residues. The V and J ends lost 3 bases and 2 bases respectively, with 8 bases between them. The germline V gene has CDR1 MNHNS and CDR2 SASEGT. The CDR3 sequence is CASSDREPYNEQFF. CDR3 nucleotide sequence: TGTGCCAGCAGTGACCGGGAGCCCTACAATGAGCAGTTCTTC.

The chain is built from TRBV28 and TRBJ1-6; no reliable D call. Between the trimmed V and J ends, which lost 7 bases and 8 bases, there was a span of 15 bases. The CDR3 covers 14 residues. Germline lookup yields CDR1 MDHEN and CDR2 SYDVKM. This CDR3 is CASTLRRGYSPLHF. The CDR3 nucleotides read TGTGCCAGCACCCTTCGGCGCGGGTATTCACCCCTCCACTTT. Looking up the rest from reference TRBV28 and TRBJ1-6 gives the full variable domain: DVKVTQSSRYLVKRTGEKVFLECVQDMDHENMFWYRQDPGLGLRLIYFSYDVKMKEKGDIPEGYSVSREKKERFSLILESASTNQTSMYLCASTLRRGYSPLHFGNGTRLTVT.

V is TRBV5-1 and J is TRBJ2-5; TRBD2 matches at 11 bases. The CDR3 loop spans 15 amino acids. V trimming: 0 bases; J trimming: 5 bases; junction bases outside the gene matches: 3. Germline CDR1 SGHRS, CDR2 YFSETQ. The CDR3: CASSLGLAGRETQYF. CDR3 coding DNA: TGCGCCAGCAGCTTGGGACTAGCGGGAAGGGAGACCCAGTACTTC. The entire variable domain, with the rest obtained from reference TRBV5-1 and TRBJ2-5, is as follows: KAGVTQTPRYLIKTRGQQVTLSCSPISGHRSVSWYQQTPGQGLQFLFEYFSETQRNKGNFPGRFSGRQFSNSRSEMNVSTLELGDSALYLCASSLGLAGRETQYFGPGTRLLVL.

This clone was counted once. The rearrangement joins TRBV30 to TRBJ2-3, with TRBD1 matching over 8 bases. The germline V gene encodes CDR1 GTSNPN and CDR2 SVGIG (reference sequence). J was trimmed by 4 bases and V by 8 bases; bases with no gene match: 8. The CDR3 runs to 13 residues. The CDR3 sequence: CARRTGPADTQYF. The DNA for the CDR3 is TGTGCCCGACGGACAGGGCCTGCAGATACGCAGTATTTT.

The CDR3 DNA is TGTGCCAGCAGTTTACGGCTAGCGAATTACAATGAGCAGTTCTTC. Translation: CASSLRLANYNEQFF. The rearrangement uses TRBV27 and TRBJ2-1; a weak D match, TRBD2 (6 bases). This CDR3 has 15 amino acids. V lost 2 bases and J lost 4, with 12 bases in between. Germline-derived CDR1 and CDR2 are MNHEY and SMNVEV (reference sequence).